Listed below are T cell receptor beta chains from one sample, sequenced in a study of blood T cell repertoires in COVID-19. Generated by immunoSEQ multiplex PCR, the TCRdb table keeps only in-frame clones and is missing some. The sample holds approximately 210,000 clones; about 88% are singletons and the top ten take under 5.5%. The sequencing sample was made of peripheral blood. These receptors were collected from a middle-aged woman with acute or convalescent COVID-19. CDR3s include the opening cysteine and the closing phenylalanine or tryptophan. A D gene is named only where the DNA matches it firmly. Not every row has a clone size; where given, it reads once, few, many or a size class.

.	.	TRBV18	TRBJ1-1	CASSPSRVGTEAFF	TGTGCCAGCTCACCGTCCAGGGTGGGGACTGAAGCTTTCTTT
TRBD2	.	TRBV5-4	TRBJ2-3	CASSLPSGGLSTDTQYF	TGTGCCAGCAGCTTGCCCAGCGGGGGACTTAGCACAGATACGCAGTATTTT
.	.	TRBV19	TRBJ1-3	CASSIGRSSSGNTIYF	TGTGCCAGTAGTATAGGTCGGAGCAGCTCTGGAAACACCATATATTTT
.	.	TRBV5-1	TRBJ1-1	CASSLEGWGLNTEAFF	TGCGCCAGCAGCTTGGAAGGATGGGGGCTGAACACTGAAGCTTTCTTT
TRBD1	.	TRBV28	TRBJ1-3	CASSEQGIDGNTIYF	TGTGCCAGCAGTGAACAGGGGATCGACGGAAACACCATATATTTT
.	.	TRBV19	TRBJ1-6	CATTTQGPNSPLHF	TGTGCCACCACTACACAGGGACCCAATTCACCCCTCCACTTT
TRBD1	.	TRBV5-1	TRBJ2-3	CASSPTGGYPPDTQYF	TGCGCCAGCAGCCCGACAGGGGGATACCCCCCAGATACGCAGTATTTT
.	.	TRBV6-1	TRBJ2-2	CASRRTGANTGELFF	TGTGCCAGCAGGCGGACTGGCGCGAACACCGGGGAGCTGTTTTTT
TRBD1	.	TRBV19	TRBJ2-3	CASSNRGQIGTDTQYF	TGTGCCAGTAGCAACAGGGGGCAAATTGGTACAGATACGCAGTATTTT
.	.	TRBV3-1/TRBV3-2	TRBJ1-1	CASSQAGWTEAFF	TGTGCCAGCAGCCAAGCAGGGTGGACTGAAGCTTTCTTT
TRBD1	.	TRBV5-6	TRBJ2-1	CATRTGGTYNEQFF	TGTGCCACCCGAACAGGGGGAACCTACAATGAGCAGTTCTTC
TRBD1	.	TRBV15	TRBJ1-4	CATSRDSGTGGRYEKLFF	TGTGCCACCAGCAGAGATTCCGGGACAGGGGGAAGATATGAAAAACTGTTTTTT
.	.	TRBV5-1	TRBJ1-6	CASSWTGAQGNSPLHF	TGCGCCAGCAGCTGGACCGGGGCCCAGGGGAATTCACCCCTCCACTTT
TRBD2	once	TRBV5-4	TRBJ2-3	CASTLAGGYTDTQYF	TGTGCCAGCACTCTAGCGGGGGGATACACAGATACGCAGTATTTT
TRBD1	.	TRBV3-1/TRBV3-2	TRBJ2-2	CASSQGLAGGRGLRNTGELFF	TGTGCCAGCAGCCAAGGGTTGGCAGGGGGTAGGGGCCTCAGGAACACCGGGGAGCTGTTTTTT
TRBD2	.	TRBV2	TRBJ2-3	CASSEGVAGGTDTQYF	TGTGCCAGCAGTGAAGGGGTAGCGGGGGGGACAGATACGCAGTATTTT
.	.	TRBV15	TRBJ2-3	CATSRDLREVDTQYF	TGTGCCACCAGCAGAGATCTGAGGGAAGTTGATACGCAGTATTTT
.	.	TRBV19	TRBJ2-1	CASSIGQGNEQFF	TGTGCCAGTAGTATAGGGCAGGGGAATGAGCAGTTCTTC
.	.	TRBV3-1/TRBV3-2	TRBJ2-2	CASSPPSTGELFF	TGTGCCAGCAGCCCGCCCAGCACCGGGGAGCTGTTTTTT
TRBD1	few	TRBV7-9	TRBJ1-2	CAWDRENYGYTF	TGTGCCTGGGACAGGGAGAACTATGGCTACACCTTC
.	.	TRBV11-2	TRBJ1-3	CASSSPWTAKGNTIYF	TGTGCCAGCAGCTCGCCTTGGACAGCAAAGGGAAACACCATATATTTT
.	.	TRBV19	TRBJ1-5	CASSIEANQPQHF	TGTGCCAGTAGTATCGAGGCCAATCAGCCCCAGCATTTT
TRBD2	.	TRBV7-2	TRBJ2-3	CASSLAASGVTSTDTQYF	TGTGCCAGCAGCTTAGCTGCTAGCGGGGTTACTAGCACAGATACGCAGTATTTT
.	.	TRBV12-3/TRBV12-4	TRBJ1-1	CASRLTNTEAFF	TGTGCCAGCAGACTAACGAACACTGAAGCTTTCTTT
.	.	TRBV10-3	TRBJ2-2	CAISGTLGGRDTGELFF	TGTGCCATCAGTGGAACTCTCGGGGGGCGCGACACCGGGGAGCTGTTTTTT
TRBD1	few	TRBV5-5	TRBJ2-2	CASSLFAGGDTGELFF	TGTGCCAGCAGCTTGTTTGCAGGGGGCGACACCGGGGAGCTGTTTTTT
.	.	TRBV15	TRBJ1-2	CATRRGHLFNYGYTF	TGTGCCACCAGGAGGGGACACCTCTTTAACTATGGCTACACCTTC
.	.	TRBV18	TRBJ1-2	CASSSGDRGGYTF	TGTGCCAGCTCATCCGGGGATCGGGGTGGCTACACCTTC
.	.	TRBV7-9	TRBJ2-6	CASSPRRGSGANVLTF	TGTGCCAGCAGCCCCCGGCGGGGTTCTGGGGCCAACGTCCTGACTTTC
.	few	TRBV7-9	TRBJ2-5	CASSLKPLGTQYF	TGTGCCAGCAGCTTAAAACCGCTAGGGACCCAGTACTTC
.	.	TRBV12-5	TRBJ1-2	CASGSGFGYTF	TGTGCTAGTGGTTCAGGGTTCGGCTACACCTTC
TRBD1	once	TRBV7-6	TRBJ1-2	CASSLVPGQASYGYTF	TGTGCCAGCAGCTTAGTTCCGGGACAGGCGTCCTATGGCTACACCTTC